The next 29 T cell receptor beta chains were all read from a single sample in a study of T-cell memory formation after mild COVID-19 (dated by TCRdb to the early 2020s). Receptors were amplified or captured by 5' RACE. For sequencing, an Illumina NovaSeq 6000 was employed. TCRdb passed the public sequencing reads through fastp at Q25 and MiXCR, retaining productive beta sequences. Duplicate CDR3 protein sequences are folded into a single record with the most common DNA and genes. For this sample the table gives around 250,000 distinct CDR3 sequences, of which 8% to 10% were detected only once. The ten largest clones add up to around 21% of the sample. Sequenced sample: PBMCs or a T cell subset sorted from them (not recorded which). Every receptor here comes from a man aged 18 to 30 who had mild COVID-19 (a few samples of this study predate the infection). The sample titles of this study are shuffled in the database, so cell type and time point are left out; the donor was told from shared clones.

This clonotype was counted many times. As DNA, the CDR3 is TGCGCCAGCAGCCAAGATCAAGGACGCTCCTACAATGAGCAGTTCTTC. Translated: CASSQDQGRSYNEQFF. V and J are TRBV4-3 and TRBJ2-1; D remains ambiguous. The CDR3 consists of 16 residues. The V end was cut by 0 bases, the J end by 0 bases, with 9 bases between. From germline, CDR1 is LGHNA and CDR2 YSLEER.

V gene TRBV6-5 combines with J gene TRBJ2-4, with D perhaps TRBD2 (7 bases). The ends were cut back, 4 bases at V and 12 bases at J, with 19 bases in the middle. This CDR3 has 14 amino acids. Germline V gene sequence: CDR1 MNHEY, CDR2 SVGAGI. CDR3 nucleotide sequence: TGTGCCAGCAGTTTGGGACGGGGGGCAGGGAATCAGTACTTC. Its translation is CASSLGRGAGNQYF.

This clonotype was seen a few times. The chain employs TRBV5-1 and TRBJ2-1; 10 bases fit TRBD2. The germline V gene has CDR1 SGHRS and CDR2 YFSETQ. The CDR3 contains 14 residues. The V and J ends lost 2 bases and 7 bases, in that order; junction bases with no gene match: 3. Here the CDR3 DNA reads TGCGCCAGCAGCTTACTAGCGGGGTGGAATGAGCAGTTCTTC. Translating it yields CASSLLAGWNEQFF.

This clonotype was recorded a few times. The DNA of the CDR3 is TGCAGCGTTCACCGACCATCATGGGGTGAAAAACTGTTTTTT. Translated: CSVHRPSWGEKLFF. The gene calls are TRBV29-1 and TRBJ1-4; D is ambiguous. The CDR3 runs 14 residues. The germline gives CDR1 SQVTM, CDR2 ANQGSEA. Trimming took 5 bases from V and 7 from J, leaving 17 bases between them.

This clonotype was detected ten times or more. This chain links TRBV5-6 with TRBJ2-7; D uncertain. The CDR3 runs to 18 residues. The V end was cut by 4 bases, the J end by 7 bases, with 30 bases between. Germline assignment: CDR1 SGHDT and CDR2 YYEEEE. As DNA, the CDR3 is TGTGCCAGCAGCACCGTCGCATCCTCCTACGAGCAGTACGGGGAGCAGTACGTC. It is translated as CASSTVASSYEQYGEQYV.

The rearrangement links TRBV7-2 to TRBJ2-7, with D perhaps matching TRBD2 (6 bases). This CDR3 has 14 amino acids. V was clipped by 4 bases and J by 2 bases, with 12 bases between them. Germline CDR1 is SGHTA and CDR2 is FQGNSA. The CDR3 bases are TGTGCCAGCAGCTACGGCCCGGGGGCCTACGAGCAGTACTTC. This translates into CASSYGPGAYEQYF.

This clonotype was recorded at least ten times. V and J are TRBV7-2 and TRBJ1-5; weak D call: TRBD1 (6 bases). The CDR3 has 16 amino acids. V was pared by 3 bases and J by 2 bases, with 14 bases between. Per the germline V gene, CDR1 is SGHTA and CDR2 is FQGNSA. DNA for the CDR3: TGTGCCAGCAGCTTGGTTGGGGGCAGGGGCAATCAGCCCCAGCATTTT. Protein product: CASSLVGGRGNQPQHF.

Regarding this clonotype: At one boundary the junction diverges from the germline segment, which might be a read error. The chain employs TRBV12-3 or TRBV12-4 and TRBJ1-5; 9 bases align to TRBD1. The CDR3 has 15 residues. CDR3 bases: TGTGCCAGCAGCCGGGACAGGGCACTGAGGCAGCCCAAGCATTTT. Protein product: CASSRDRALRQPKHF.

This clonotype was counted many times. The rearrangement uses TRBV7-9 and TRBJ2-1, with D possibly matching TRBD1 (6 bases). V was pared by 5 bases and J by 10 bases, with 18 bases between. The germline V gene has CDR1 SEHNR and CDR2 FQNEAQ (reference sequence). The CDR3 covers 14 residues. CDR3 sequence reads: CASSPSKGVGEQFF. The CDR3 DNA reads as TGTGCCAGCAGCCCAAGCAAGGGGGTTGGCGAGCAGTTCTTC.

This clonotype turned up a few times. The genes are TRBV11-2 and TRBJ1-2; maybe TRBD1 (6 bases). Per germline, CDR1 SGHAT and CDR2 FQNNGV. Between the trimmed V and J ends, which lost 1 base and 13 bases, there was a span of 13 bases. This CDR3 is built from 12 residues. The chain's CDR3 is CASSLAGGPSTF. CDR3 sequence (DNA): TGTGCCAGCAGCTTAGCGGGGGGGCCGAGCACCTTC. The entire variable domain, with the rest obtained from reference TRBV11-2 and TRBJ1-2, is as follows: EAGVAQSPRYKIIEKRQSVAFWCNPISGHATLYWYQQILGQGPKLLIQFQNNGVVDDSQLPKDRFSAERLKGVDSTLKIQPAKLEDSAVYLCASSLAGGPSTFGSGTRLTVV.

The chain carries TRBV7-2 and TRBJ2-2, with 8 bases matching TRBD1. Unmatched junction bases numbered 9, after V lost 5 bases and J lost 7 bases. Germline lookup yields CDR1 SGHTA and CDR2 FQGNSA. This CDR3 region has 15 residues. The CDR3: CASSPGQGGNGELFF. The CDR3, as DNA: TGTGCCAGCAGCCCAGGACAGGGTGGGAACGGGGAGCTGTTTTTT.

This chain uses TRBV5-1 with TRBJ2-3; D unresolved. Germline loops: CDR1 SGHRS, CDR2 YFSETQ. Trimming stripped 4 bases from V and 6 bases from J, with 15 bases between. The CDR3 runs to 14 residues. The CDR3 DNA is TGCGCCAGCAGCCATGGGCTCTCTGCGGATACGCAGTATTTT. Translated: CASSHGLSADTQYF.

This clonotype was detected many times. This chain connects TRBV20-1 to TRBJ2-1; D may match TRBD1 or TRBD2 (6 bases each). This CDR3 spans 15 amino acids. CDR1 is DFQATT and CDR2 is SNEGSKA in the germline V gene (reference sequence). V was trimmed by 0 bases and J by 4 bases, leaving 13 bases between them. This CDR3 is CSARDRGRWYNEQFF. The CDR3 DNA reads TGCAGTGCTAGAGATCGGGGGCGGTGGTACAATGAGCAGTTCTTC.

This clonotype was detected ten times or more. The rearrangement joins TRBV7-2 to TRBJ2-3; no reliable D call. This CDR3 has 14 amino acids. V lost 2 bases and J 3 bases, leaving 9 bases between the germline ends. Per the germline V gene, CDR1 is SGHTA and CDR2 is FQGNSA. CDR3 nucleotide sequence: TGTGCCAGCAGCTTATTGGCGCGTACAGATACGCAGTATTTT. The encoded protein is CASSLLARTDTQYF.

V is TRBV6-1 and J is TRBJ2-7, with 10 nucleotides matching TRBD2. V shed 0 bases, J shed 3 bases, and the junction held 8 bases outside the gene matches. The CDR3 totals 17 residues. Looked up from germline, CDR1 is MNHNS and CDR2 is SASEGT. The DNA of the CDR3 is TGTGCCAGCAGTGAAGCCCCTACTAGCGGGGCTTACTACGAGCAGTACTTC. It codes for CASSEAPTSGAYYEQYF.

The chain carries TRBV2 and TRBJ2-2; 7 nucleotides agree with TRBD1. The CDR3 has 15 residues. The germline gives CDR1 SNHLY, CDR2 FYNNEI. Unmatched junction bases numbered 12, after V lost 7 bases and J lost 7 bases. The CDR3 region is CASKSSGTEHGELFF. The CDR3 coding sequence is TGTGCCAGCAAGTCTTCCGGGACAGAGCACGGGGAGCTGTTTTTT.

This clonotype has only a few counts. CDR3 in DNA: TGTGCCAGCAGCCCGGGACAGGGCCAACAGCCCCAGCATTTT. It yields the protein CASSPGQGQQPQHF. The genes are TRBV5-5 and TRBJ1-5, with 9 bases lining up with TRBD1. Germline V gene sequence: CDR1 SGHKS, CDR2 YYEKEE (reference sequence). V shed 4 bases and J 7 bases; nucleotides not matched to a gene: 6. The CDR3 consists of 14 residues. Complete variable domain (other parts from reference TRBV5-5 and TRBJ1-5): DAGVTQSPTHLIKTRGQQVTLRCSPISGHKSVSWYQQVLGQGPQFIFQYYEKEERGRGNFPDRFSARQFPNYSSELNVNALLLGDSALYLCASSPGQGQQPQHFGDGTRLSIL.

The chain is built from TRBV9 and TRBJ2-3; the D is unclear. The germline CDR1 and CDR2 sequences are SGDLS and YYNGEE. V was shortened by 8 bases and J by 5 bases, with 3 bases between the two germline ends. This CDR3 is built from 9 residues. The CDR3 reads CASGDTQYF. CDR3 coding DNA: TGTGCCAGTGGAGATACGCAGTATTTT. Filled out from reference TRBV9 and TRBJ2-3, the complete variable domain reads DSGVTQTPKHLITATGQRVTLRCSPRSGDLSVYWYQQSLDQGLQFLIQYYNGEERAKGNILERFSAQQFPDLHSELNLSSLELGDSALYFCASGDTQYFGPGTRLTVL.

This clonotype was picked up many times. This chain links TRBV5-5 with TRBJ2-2; D is unresolved. The CDR3 covers 14 residues. V shed 3 bases and J shed 6 bases, with 12 bases lying between them. Per the germline V gene, CDR1 is SGHKS and CDR2 is YYEKEE (reference sequence). The CDR3 region is CASSYGSLSGELFF. The CDR3 DNA is TGTGCCAGCAGCTACGGGTCCCTCTCCGGGGAGCTGTTTTTT.

CDR3 sequence (DNA): TGTGCCAGCAGGGCTGAGGTACAGGGGAGGATGTGGAAGCAGTACGTC. This gives the protein CASRAEVQGRMWKQYV. This chain uses TRBV21-1 with TRBJ2-7; the table gives TRBD1 as D, unverified against the DNA. TRBV21-1 is a pseudogene. The CDR3 extends over 16 amino acids.

This clonotype was recorded a few times. The rearrangement uses TRBV23-1 and TRBJ2-7; perhaps D is TRBD1 or TRBD2 (5 bases each). TRBV23-1 has ORF status, its function being uncertain. The CDR3 is 17 residues long. The V end was cut by 0 bases, the J end by 3 bases, with 18 bases between. In DNA form, the CDR3 reads TGCGCCAGCAGTCAATCGGGACCCCCCAAGCTTTTCTACGAGCAGTACTTC. It is translated as CASSQSGPPKLFYEQYF.

This clonotype was seen a handful of times. CDR3 amino acids: CASSPSQVTNEKLFF. The CDR3 DNA reads as TGTGCCAGCAGCCCCAGCCAGGTTACTAATGAAAAACTGTTTTTT. V and J are TRBV7-2 and TRBJ1-4; D is ambiguous. Trimming removed 5 bases at V and 2 bases at J, with 12 bases between. Germline V lookup: CDR1 SGHTA, CDR2 FQGNSA. This CDR3 region has 15 residues.

The CDR3 nucleotides are TGTGCCAGCCGTAGGGAGACCCGCGGAAGTGGCTACACCTTC. Translated: CASRRETRGSGYTF. This chain links TRBV28 with TRBJ1-2; D remains ambiguous. CDR3 length: 14 residues. The germline V and J ends were trimmed by 8 bases and 7 bases, with 20 bases remaining between them. CDR1 is MDHEN and CDR2 is SYDVKM in the germline V gene.

The genes are TRBV5-1 and TRBJ2-7; D is possibly TRBD1 (5 bases). This CDR3 has 13 amino acids. Germline V gene sequence: CDR1 SGHRS, CDR2 YFSETQ. Trimming stripped 6 bases from V and 1 base from J, with 11 bases between. This CDR3 reads CASNENRSYEQYV. The CDR3 DNA follows: TGCGCCAGCAATGAGAACAGGTCCTACGAGCAGTACGTC.

There are a few counts of this clonotype. This chain uses TRBV5-6 with TRBJ2-1; D is perhaps TRBD1 (6 bases). The CDR3 loop spans 14 amino acids. Deletions cut 4 bases from V and 4 bases from J, with 12 bases between. Looked up from germline, CDR1 is SGHDT and CDR2 is YYEEEE. CDR3 loop: CASSGLDRYNEQFF. CDR3 DNA: TGTGCCAGCAGCGGGTTGGACAGATACAATGAGCAGTTCTTC.

This clonotype was counted at least ten times. V is TRBV5-1 and J is TRBJ2-7; 7 bases line up with TRBD1. This CDR3 contains 15 residues. Germline values: CDR1 SGHRS, CDR2 YFSETQ. V shed 1 base, J shed 1 base, and the junction held 5 bases outside the gene matches. CDR3 protein: CASSLRGGPSYEQYV. The CDR3 DNA sequence: TGCGCCAGCAGCTTGAGAGGGGGCCCTTCCTACGAGCAGTACGTC.

The chain employs TRBV19 and TRBJ2-3, with 9 bases that match TRBD1. CDR1 is LNHDA, CDR2 SQIVND, per germline (reference sequence). The CDR3 is 15 amino acids. The junction had 9 bases not matched to a gene; V was cut back by 7 bases and J by 4 bases. The CDR3: CASMRGDREADTQYF. In DNA, the CDR3 is TGTGCCAGTATGAGGGGGGACAGGGAGGCAGATACGCAGTATTTT.

The J gene is TRBJ2-2, the V gene TRBV3-1, with D possibly TRBD2 on 6 matching bases. Trimming removed 1 base from V and 1 base from J, with 10 bases in between. Germline lookup yields CDR1 LGHDT and CDR2 YNNKEL (reference sequence). The CDR3 contains 16 residues. The CDR3 coding sequence is TGTGCCAGCAGCCAAGTCCGGGGGAGGAACACCGGGGAGCTGTTTTTT. This codes for CASSQVRGRNTGELFF.

As concerns this clonotype: The final CDR3 position lacks the conserved phenylalanine or tryptophan, pointing to a likely read error. The chain links TRBV19 to TRBJ1-2; 8 bases map to TRBD1. The ends lost 5 bases at V and 7 bases at J; junction bases unmatched: 6. This CDR3 comprises 13 residues. The V gene's germline CDR1 is LNHDA and CDR2 SQIVND (reference sequence). DNA for the CDR3: TGTGCCAGTAGTTCCCAGGGGGCGAGTGGCTACACCCTC. Residues: CASSSQGASGYTL.